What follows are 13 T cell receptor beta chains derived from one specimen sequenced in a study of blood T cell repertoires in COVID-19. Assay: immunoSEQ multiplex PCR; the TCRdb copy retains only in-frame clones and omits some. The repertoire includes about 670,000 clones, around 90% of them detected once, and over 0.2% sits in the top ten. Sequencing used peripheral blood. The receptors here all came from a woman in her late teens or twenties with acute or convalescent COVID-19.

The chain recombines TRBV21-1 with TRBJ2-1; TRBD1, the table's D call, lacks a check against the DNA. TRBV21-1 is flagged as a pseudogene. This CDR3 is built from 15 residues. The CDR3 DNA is TGTGCCAGCAGCATACAGGGGAACGGGTACAATGAGCAGTTCTTC. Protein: CASSIQGNGYNEQFF.

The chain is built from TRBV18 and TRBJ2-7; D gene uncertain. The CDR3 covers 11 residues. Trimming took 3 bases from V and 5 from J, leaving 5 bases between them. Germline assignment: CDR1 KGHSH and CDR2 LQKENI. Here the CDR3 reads CASSPQNEQYF. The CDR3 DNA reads TGTGCCAGCTCACCCCAGAACGAGCAGTACTTC.

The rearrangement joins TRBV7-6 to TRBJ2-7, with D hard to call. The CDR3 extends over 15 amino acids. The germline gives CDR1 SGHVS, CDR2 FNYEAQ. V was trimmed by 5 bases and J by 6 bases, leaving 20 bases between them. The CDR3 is CASSPHRWAGFEQYF. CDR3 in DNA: TGTGCCAGCAGCCCCCACCGTTGGGCAGGATTCGAGCAGTACTTC.

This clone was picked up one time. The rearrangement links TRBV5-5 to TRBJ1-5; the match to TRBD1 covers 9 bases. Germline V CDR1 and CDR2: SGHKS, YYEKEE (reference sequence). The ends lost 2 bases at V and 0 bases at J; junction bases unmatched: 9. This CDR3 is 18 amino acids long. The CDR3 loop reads CASSFGSDRGASNQPQHF. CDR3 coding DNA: TGTGCCAGCAGCTTTGGCTCGGACAGGGGCGCTAGCAATCAGCCCCAGCATTTT.

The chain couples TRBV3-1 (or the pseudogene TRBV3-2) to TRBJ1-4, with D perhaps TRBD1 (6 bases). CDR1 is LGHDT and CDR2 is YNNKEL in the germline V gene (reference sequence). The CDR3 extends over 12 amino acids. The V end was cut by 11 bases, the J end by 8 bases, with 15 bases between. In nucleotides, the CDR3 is TGTGCCGGGAGGGGGGATAGGGAAAAACTGTTTTTT. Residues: CAGRGDREKLFF.

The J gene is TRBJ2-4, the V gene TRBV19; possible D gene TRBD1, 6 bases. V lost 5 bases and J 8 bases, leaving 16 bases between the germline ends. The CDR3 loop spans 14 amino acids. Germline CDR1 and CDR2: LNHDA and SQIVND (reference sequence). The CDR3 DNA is TGTGCCAGTAGTCGTACAGGGAAGGGCGACATTCAGTACTTC. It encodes CASSRTGKGDIQYF.

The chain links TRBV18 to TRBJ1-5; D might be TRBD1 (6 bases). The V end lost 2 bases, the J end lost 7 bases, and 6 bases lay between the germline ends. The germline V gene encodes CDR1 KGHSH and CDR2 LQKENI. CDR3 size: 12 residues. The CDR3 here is CASSPTGQPQHF. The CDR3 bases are TGTGCCAGCTCACCAACAGGGCAGCCCCAGCATTTT.

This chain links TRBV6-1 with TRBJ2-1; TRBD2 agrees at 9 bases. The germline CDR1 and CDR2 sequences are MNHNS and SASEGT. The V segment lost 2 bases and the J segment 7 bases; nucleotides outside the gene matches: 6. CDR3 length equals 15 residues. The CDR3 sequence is CASSESGGLPNEQFF. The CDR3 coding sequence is TGTGCCAGCAGTGAAAGCGGGGGGCTTCCGAATGAGCAGTTCTTC.

The CDR3: CASRPGAGNSPLHF. The DNA of the CDR3 is TGTGCCAGTAGACCAGGGGCAGGTAATTCACCCCTCCACTTT. This chain links TRBV19 with TRBJ1-6, with a possible D match to TRBD1 (6 bases). V was pared by 6 bases and J by 6 bases, with 12 bases between. The germline gives CDR1 LNHDA, CDR2 SQIVND (reference sequence). There are 14 residues in the CDR3.

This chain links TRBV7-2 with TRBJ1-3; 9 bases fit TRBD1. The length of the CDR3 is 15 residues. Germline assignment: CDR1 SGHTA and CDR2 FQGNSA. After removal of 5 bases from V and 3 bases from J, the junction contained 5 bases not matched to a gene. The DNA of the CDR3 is TGTGCCAGCAGCATGGGACAGGGTGGTGGAAACACCATATATTTT. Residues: CASSMGQGGGNTIYF.

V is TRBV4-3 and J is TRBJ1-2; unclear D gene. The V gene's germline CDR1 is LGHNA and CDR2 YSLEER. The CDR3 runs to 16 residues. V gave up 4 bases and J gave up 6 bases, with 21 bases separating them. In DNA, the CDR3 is TGCGCCAGCAGCCGTAACTTGGGCAGCCTCCGAGATGGCTACACCTTC. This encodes CASSRNLGSLRDGYTF.

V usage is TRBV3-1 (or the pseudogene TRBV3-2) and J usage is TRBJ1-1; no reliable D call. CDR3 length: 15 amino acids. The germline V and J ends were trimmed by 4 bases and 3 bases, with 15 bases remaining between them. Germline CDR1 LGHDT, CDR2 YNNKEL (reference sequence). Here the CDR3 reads CASSPDSAWDTEAFF. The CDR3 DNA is TGTGCCAGCAGCCCCGACTCCGCTTGGGACACTGAAGCTTTCTTT.

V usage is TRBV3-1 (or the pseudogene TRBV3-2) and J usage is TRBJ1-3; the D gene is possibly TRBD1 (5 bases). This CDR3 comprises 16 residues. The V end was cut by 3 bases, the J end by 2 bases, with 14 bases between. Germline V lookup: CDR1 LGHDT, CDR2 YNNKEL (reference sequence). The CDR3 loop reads CASSHFRALAGNTIYF. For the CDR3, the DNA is TGTGCCAGCAGCCACTTCAGGGCCCTGGCTGGAAACACCATATATTTT.